A single TCR beta chain is shown here with its context. The data were taken from a study of cytomegalovirus exposure and HLA in healthy donors. Here immunoSEQ multiplex PCR was the method, and the copy in TCRdb shows in-frame clones only, minus some. The sample shows around 130,000 clones, about 83% of them seen only once. Sequences were obtained from PBMCs. The origin of this receptor is a woman aged 25-40 years in good health and CMV-seronegative.

DNA for the CDR3: TGCGCCAGCAGCCAAGATCTTCTGGTACAAGCGGGCGAAAAACTGTTTTTT. This translates into CASSQDLLVQAGEKLFF. The chain uses TRBV4-3 and TRBJ1-4; D unclear. The V end lost 0 bases, the J end lost 8 bases, and 19 bases lay between the germline ends. The CDR3 length is 17 residues. Germline assignment: CDR1 LGHNA and CDR2 YSLEER.